Shown below are 6 T cell receptor beta chains from a single sample sequenced in a study of PD-1 blockade in classical Hodgkin lymphoma. Here immunoSEQ multiplex PCR was the method, and the copy in TCRdb shows in-frame clones only, minus some. This sample carries 40,000 to 45,000 clones, 78% of them seen once, and the ten largest clones take 13%. Every one of the patients relapsed after autologous stem cell transplantation (brentuximab vedotin exposure was variable). The specimen comprised peripheral blood mononuclear cells (PBMCs), sampled at baseline. The source of these receptors is a human donor with classical Hodgkin lymphoma.

This rearrangement joins TRBV5-5 to TRBJ2-6, with 10 bases lining up with TRBD1. This CDR3 contains 18 residues. J gave up 4 bases and V 4 bases, and 11 bases lay outside the gene matches. Germline-derived CDR1 and CDR2 are SGHKS and YYEKEE (reference sequence). CDR3 protein: CASSGGTGDLSGANVLTF. CDR3 nucleotide sequence: TGTGCCAGCAGCGGGGGGACAGGGGATTTGTCCGGGGCCAACGTCCTGACTTTC.

This chain connects TRBV10-3 to TRBJ2-3; D is uncertain. CDR3 length: 17 amino acids. Germline V gives CDR1 ENHRY, CDR2 SYGVKD. The ends were cut back, 0 bases at V and 6 bases at J, with 19 bases in the middle. This chain's CDR3 is CAISESSLEMRWDTQYF. The CDR3 coding sequence is TGTGCCATCAGTGAGTCCTCCCTCGAGATGCGCTGGGATACGCAGTATTTT.

The J gene is TRBJ1-1, the V gene TRBV27; a weak D match, TRBD1 (5 bases). This CDR3 spans 16 amino acids. Looked up from germline, CDR1 is MNHEY and CDR2 is SMNVEV (reference sequence). V was shortened by 6 bases and J by 6 bases, with 23 bases between the two germline ends. In nucleotides, the CDR3 is TGTGCCAGCAGAATATCAGGGACCGGAGTAAAGCCTGAAGCTTTCTTT. As protein: CASRISGTGVKPEAFF.

The V gene is TRBV7-6, the J gene TRBJ1-1; 9 bases fit TRBD1. V trimming: 5 bases; J trimming: 0 bases; junction bases outside the gene matches: 7. The germline V gene has CDR1 SGHVS and CDR2 FNYEAQ. The CDR3 spans 16 residues. This CDR3 is CASSTDRGVVNTEAFF. In DNA form, the CDR3 reads TGTGCCAGCAGCACAGACAGGGGGGTGGTGAACACTGAAGCTTTCTTT.

The genes are TRBV2 and TRBJ2-3, with TRBD1 as a possible D gene (6 bases). Germline CDR1 reads SNHLY; CDR2 reads FYNNEI. This CDR3 is 15 amino acids long. V was shortened by 3 bases and J by 6 bases, with 16 bases between the two germline ends. CDR3 in amino acids: CASSDLAGDSDTQYF. In DNA, the CDR3 is TGTGCCAGCAGTGATTTGGCAGGGGATAGCGATACGCAGTATTTT.

The chain has TRBV5-1 and TRBJ2-7; D is uncertain. From germline, CDR1 is SGHRS and CDR2 YFSETQ. The CDR3 contains 16 residues. Trimming pared 0 bases from V and 0 bases from J, leaving 13 bases between. The CDR3 coding sequence is TGCGCCAGCAGCTTGGTCCTAGGACGCGACTCCTACGAGCAGTACTTC. This gives the protein CASSLVLGRDSYEQYF.